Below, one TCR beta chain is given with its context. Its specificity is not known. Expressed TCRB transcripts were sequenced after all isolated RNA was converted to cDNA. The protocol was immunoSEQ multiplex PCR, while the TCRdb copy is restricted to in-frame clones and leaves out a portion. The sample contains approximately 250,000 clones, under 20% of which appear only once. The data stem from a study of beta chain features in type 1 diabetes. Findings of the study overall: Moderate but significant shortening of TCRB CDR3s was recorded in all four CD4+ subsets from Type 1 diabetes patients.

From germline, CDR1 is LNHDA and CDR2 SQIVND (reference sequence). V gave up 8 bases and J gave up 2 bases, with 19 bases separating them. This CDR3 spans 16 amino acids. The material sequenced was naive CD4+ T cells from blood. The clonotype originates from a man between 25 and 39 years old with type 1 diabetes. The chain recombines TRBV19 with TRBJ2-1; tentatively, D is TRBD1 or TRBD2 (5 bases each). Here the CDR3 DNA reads TGTGCCAGTTCGCTACTAGGGGCCGGTGCCTACAATGAGCAGTTCTTC. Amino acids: CASSLLGAGAYNEQFF.